Following are 8 T cell receptor beta chains from one sample sequenced in a study of OX40 agonist ivuxolimab in advanced cancers. TCRdb's copy holds only in-frame clones and misses some; the assay was immunoSEQ multiplex PCR. The sample yields approximately 57,000 clones, approximately 91% seen once. The sample consisted of CD4+ or CD8+ T cells sorted from blood, taken in a trial of the OX40 agonist ivuxolimab. These receptor sequences come from an adult with an advanced solid tumor such as melanoma, head and neck, liver or kidney cancer.

The genes are TRBV7-2 and TRBJ2-1; TRBD2 is a possible D gene (5 bases). The CDR3 covers 14 residues. Germline V CDR1 and CDR2: SGHTA, FQGNSA. The ends were cut back, 6 bases at V and 1 base at J, with 10 bases in the middle. In DNA, the CDR3 is TGTGCCAGCAGTCCCTGGAGGTCCTACAATGAGCAGTTCTTC. It encodes CASSPWRSYNEQFF.

A single count supports this clone. This rearrangement joins TRBV5-1 to TRBJ1-1, with D uncertain. V was pared by 4 bases and J by 4 bases, with 8 bases between. Germline CDR1 SGHRS, CDR2 YFSETQ. This CDR3 spans 12 amino acids. The CDR3 is CASSPHSTEAFF. CDR3 DNA: TGCGCCAGCAGCCCCCACTCCACTGAAGCTTTCTTT.

This clone was picked up one time. The genes are TRBV6-6 and TRBJ2-3, with 8 bases aligning to TRBD2. V was pared by 0 bases and J by 2 bases, with 4 bases of the junction left unmatched. The germline CDR1 and CDR2 sequences are MNHNY and SVGAGI (reference sequence). CDR3 length: 16 amino acids. The CDR3 bases are TGTGCCAGCAGTTACTCGGCGGGGGGACCCACAGATACGCAGTATTTT. This encodes CASSYSAGGPTDTQYF.

This chain joins TRBV5-8 and TRBJ1-2; no clear D gene. The V end lost 1 base, the J end lost 8 bases, and 9 bases lay between the germline ends. Germline loops: CDR1 SGHTS, CDR2 YDEGEE. There are 12 residues in the CDR3. This CDR3 is CASSLWEYGYTF. Written as DNA, the CDR3 is TGTGCCAGCAGCTTGTGGGAGTACGGCTACACCTTC.

The V call is TRBV6-4, the J call TRBJ2-1; TRBD2 matches 12 bases. The ends lost 2 bases at V and 5 bases at J; junction bases unmatched: 4. The CDR3 loop spans 16 amino acids. Germline values: CDR1 MRHNA, CDR2 SNTAGT. CDR3 region: CASSDRTSGINNEQFF. The CDR3 bases are TGTGCCAGCAGTGACCGGACTAGCGGGATAAACAATGAGCAGTTCTTC.

The J gene is TRBJ2-1, the V gene TRBV4-1, with 10 bases fitting TRBD2. The CDR3 is made up of 14 amino acids. The V gene end was trimmed by 4 bases and the J gene end by 10 bases; junction bases not matched to a gene: 7. CDR1 and CDR2 (germline): MGHRA, YSYEKL. The CDR3 nucleotides read TGCGCCAGCAGCCCTCTAGCGGGAGTTGGAGAGCAGTTCTTC. Its protein product is CASSPLAGVGEQFF.

The V and J genes are TRBV7-3 and TRBJ2-3, with TRBD2 matching 10 bases. The CDR3 has 15 residues. The ends lost 2 bases at V and 4 bases at J; junction bases unmatched: 3. Germline values: CDR1 SGHTA, CDR2 FQGTGA. CDR3: CASSLGLAGADTQYF. The CDR3 DNA sequence: TGTGCCAGCAGCTTAGGGCTAGCGGGAGCAGATACGCAGTATTTT.

The sample holds a few counts of this clone. This chain joins TRBV5-1 and TRBJ1-2; 9 nucleotides line up with TRBD1. Germline lookup yields CDR1 SGHRS and CDR2 YFSETQ. The V and J ends lost 7 bases and 4 bases, in that order; junction bases with no gene match: 8. CDR3 length: 14 amino acids. This CDR3 reads CASWPGQGSYGYTF. CDR3 coding DNA: TGCGCCAGCTGGCCGGGACAGGGATCCTATGGCTACACCTTC.